This TCR beta chain was retrieved from a study of Tregs in tolerant kidney transplant recipients (dated by TCRdb to the late 2010s). About the study as a whole: The transplants used related donors with nonmyeloablative bone marrow transplantation, and mixed chimerism in the human trials was transient. TCRbeta sequencing was used in the study to identify donor-specific regulatory T cells before combined kidney and bone marrow transplantation, and the identified cells were then tracked after transplant.

Trimming at the junction amounts to 1 base on V and 8 bases on J, and the germline ends lie 8 bases apart. The CDR1 and CDR2 encoded by the germline V gene (reference sequence) are DFQATT and SNEGSKA. Inclusive of the bounding cysteine and phenylalanine, the CDR3 is 11 residues long. The kept DNA is CDR3 alone, 33 bases in frame from the first base. What this sample's time point label stands for: blood sample drawn before combined kidney and bone marrow transplant. Unstimulated Tregs (CD4+CD25+CD127-), CD4+ non-Tregs (CD4+CD25-), CD4 and CD8 cells were FACS-sorted from thawed PBMCs. Before Treg sorting, thawed PBMCs were rested overnight at 37°C with 200 IU/ml IL-2. The patients were a handful of recipients of combined kidney and bone marrow transplants from the ITN036ST trial, and samples were available only for these trial subjects. Healthy control blood was processed to PBMCs with a Ficoll density gradient and then cryopreserved, whereas patient PBMCs were collected both before and after transplant.

For TCRbeta CDR3 sequencing, genomic DNA was extracted from sorted cells using the QIAGEN DNeasy Blood and Tissue Kit. High-throughput TCRbeta CDR3 sequencing, which included PCR amplification with bias correction and internal controls, was done commercially through immunoSEQ. The study's processing was this. Unique productive TCRbeta sequences were defined by CDR3 nucleotide sequence where primers matched, and otherwise by CDR3 amino acid sequence together with Vbeta and Jbeta genes. As a correction for sorting error, sequences shared between sorted populations at a frequency ratio of 2:1 or less were discarded, and the remaining shared sequences were assigned to the higher population. Sequences were defined as donor-reactive when expanded at least 5-fold in CFSE-low cells versus unstimulated cells and present at a frequency of at least 0.01% in CFSE-low cells. Repertoire divergence was quantified by Jensen-Shannon divergence calculated from the top 100 TCRbeta sequences ranked by frequency. For samples with multiple sequencing runs, sorting error was corrected in each run separately before the runs were combined. As stored in TCRdb, this immuneACCESS dataset retains in-frame rearrangements with V and J assigned. A fraction of the clones does not appear; measured against another copy, unresolved V genes explain less than half of the discrepancy, and the remainder lacks a known reason. From that table come the V and J calls and clone size; the DNA was used to work out D and trimming. A total of 60,000 to 65,000 clones appear in this sample, around 98% of them only once. Of the sample, around 0.34% falls within the top ten clones.

This clone was detected once. Its antigen has not been determined. Base qualities were left out, and no much larger clone turns up one base away. What the work shows at the level of the full study, not this receptor alone: In tolerant patients, donor-specific Tregs expanded more than Tregs overall, which suggests antigen-driven rather than nonspecific expansion. Expanding Tregs with activated donor B cells appeared to identify the most biologically relevant and donor-specific TCRbeta repertoire. Biological reproducibility was not directly assessed, although technical replication error appeared to be minimal. Because only a small number of patients were included, the study had limitations, and the results will need to be validated in larger populations as well as under other immunosuppression protocols. For some patients the PCR primers changed over time, which made it impossible to compare the samples from those patients at the nucleotide level.

Here the chain combines TRBV20-1 and TRBJ1-2; too little of a D gene remains to name it. The clonotype was recovered from a human donor who received a combined kidney and bone marrow transplant. The sample was Tregs from blood, taken before the transplant. The CDR3 has the sequence CSARAGSGYTF. The nucleotides are TGCAGTGCTAGAGCAGGAAGCGGCTACACCTTC.